These 12 T cell receptor beta chains came from one sample sequenced in a study of blood T cell repertoires in COVID-19 (dated by TCRdb to 2018 to 2021). Library generation was performed with the immunoSEQ multiplex PCR assay. This is the immuneACCESS table as TCRdb keeps it, with only in-frame sequences that have V and J called. A part of the clones is gone; compared with another copy, unresolved V genes explain less than half, and the rest is unexplained. Recorded for this sample are about 200,000 clones; around 84% of them occurred a single time. The ten largest account for less than 15% of the sample. The sequencing sample was made of peripheral blood. The receptors stem from a human donor in a cohort sampled during active COVID-19.

Worth noting for this clone: A much larger clonotype is one base distant, so this may be a read error. The chain combines TRBV28 with TRBJ2-7; the match to TRBD1 covers 7 bases. CDR3 length equals 13 residues. Per germline, CDR1 MDHEN and CDR2 SYDVKM. With V trimmed by 6 bases and J by 2 bases, 4 bases remained unmatched. CDR3 loop: CASRPQGAYEQYF. The CDR3 bases are TGTGCCAGCAGGCCGCAGGGGGCCTACGAGCAGTACTTC.

The V call is TRBV11-2, the J call TRBJ2-1; no definite D call. The germline V and J ends were trimmed by 3 bases and 5 bases, with 5 bases remaining between them. The germline V gene has CDR1 SGHAT and CDR2 FQNNGV. The CDR3 totals 12 residues. The CDR3 sequence: CASSLTDNEQFF. The CDR3 coding sequence is TGTGCCAGCAGCTTGACTGACAATGAGCAGTTCTTC.

The J gene is TRBJ2-5, the V gene TRBV19, with 9 bases aligning to TRBD2. Unmatched junction bases numbered 14, after V lost 6 bases and J lost 3 bases. The germline V gene encodes CDR1 LNHDA and CDR2 SQIVND (reference sequence). This CDR3 region has 17 residues. The CDR3 protein is CASSISLAGRREETQYF. Written as DNA, the CDR3 is TGTGCCAGTAGCATATCCCTAGCGGGAAGGAGAGAAGAGACCCAGTACTTC.

The CDR3 DNA reads TGTGCCACCGGCGGCCGCATCTCCTACAATGAGCAGTTCTTC. Protein: CATGGRISYNEQFF. The gene calls are TRBV24-1 and TRBJ2-1; D is undetermined. Between the trimmed V and J ends, which lost 9 bases and 0 bases, there was a span of 11 bases. CDR3 length: 14 amino acids. Germline assignment: CDR1 KGHDR and CDR2 SFDVKD.

This clone appeared once. The chain carries TRBV7-9 and TRBJ1-2; perhaps TRBD1 as D (5 bases). V was trimmed by 6 bases and J by 3 bases, leaving 11 bases between them. The CDR3 sequence is 13 residues long. CDR1 and CDR2 (germline): SEHNR, FQNEAQ (reference sequence). The CDR3 sequence: CASRSGSHYGYTF. The CDR3 nucleotides read TGTGCCAGCAGGTCAGGGTCCCACTATGGCTACACCTTC.

The chain employs TRBV3-1 (or the pseudogene TRBV3-2) and TRBJ2-1; 8 bases match TRBD2. V lost 2 bases, J lost 6 bases, and 9 bases stayed unmatched. CDR3 size: 16 residues. The germline gives CDR1 LGHDT, CDR2 YNNKEL (reference sequence). CDR3 coding DNA: TGTGCCAGCAGCCAACTGGGGAGCGGGAGACCCAATGAGCAGTTCTTC. Translating it yields CASSQLGSGRPNEQFF.

This chain uses TRBV7-9 with TRBJ1-5; unclear D gene. The CDR3 has 16 amino acids. From germline, CDR1 is SEHNR and CDR2 FQNEAQ (reference sequence). Deletions cut 4 bases from V and 9 bases from J, with 22 bases between. The chain's CDR3 is CASSSSLLASSGPQHF. CDR3 coding DNA: TGTGCCAGCAGCTCATCTCTACTCGCCAGTAGCGGGCCCCAGCATTTT.

The rearrangement links TRBV19 to TRBJ1-5; TRBD1 might be the D (5 bases). The CDR3 sequence is 14 residues long. From germline, CDR1 is LNHDA and CDR2 SQIVND (reference sequence). V lost 5 bases and J 2 bases, leaving 10 bases between the germline ends. CDR3: CASSSRGRNQPQHF. In DNA, the CDR3 is TGTGCCAGTAGTTCGCGGGGACGCAATCAGCCCCAGCATTTT.

This sequence joins TRBV5-1 and TRBJ2-7; TRBD1 matches 12 bases. CDR3 length equals 15 residues. The V segment lost 4 bases and the J segment 3 bases; nucleotides outside the gene matches: 5. CDR1 is SGHRS, CDR2 YFSETQ, per germline. The CDR3 spells CASSGDRGRNYEQYF. In DNA form, the CDR3 reads TGCGCCAGCAGCGGGGACAGGGGGCGCAACTACGAGCAGTACTTC.

This rearrangement joins TRBV6-2 or TRBV6-3 to TRBJ2-2; D not certain. The length of the CDR3 is 15 residues. Germline CDR1 reads MNHEY; CDR2 reads SVGEGT. V was pared by 2 bases and J by 0 bases, with 7 bases between. CDR3 bases: TGTGCCAGCAGTTACCGAGATCCGAACACCGGGGAGCTGTTTTTT. Protein product: CASSYRDPNTGELFF.

The chain couples TRBV18 to TRBJ1-4; a weak D match, TRBD1 (6 bases). The CDR3 contains 14 residues. The germline V gene has CDR1 KGHSH and CDR2 LQKENI. With 5 bases removed from V and 7 bases from J, the gap between germline ends came to 14 bases. CDR3 in DNA: TGTGCCAGCTCATCATCCACAGGGCGTGAAAAACTGTTTTTT. Its protein product is CASSSSTGREKLFF. The full variable domain, its missing parts supplied by reference TRBV18 and TRBJ1-4, is NAGVMQNPRHLVRRRGQEARLRCSPMKGHSHVYWYRQLPEEGLKFMVYLQKENIIDESGMPKERFSAEFPKEGPSILRIQQVVRGDSAAYFCASSSSTGREKLFFGSGTQLSVL.

The chain combines TRBV10-2 with TRBJ2-3; 7 nucleotides align to TRBD1. V dropped 6 bases and J dropped 2; count of bases not matched to a gene: 8. The length of the CDR3 is 15 residues. The germline CDR1 and CDR2 sequences are WSHSY and SAAADI. The CDR3 loop reads CASRARDRTTDTQYF. The CDR3 bases are TGCGCCAGCAGGGCCCGGGACAGAACCACAGATACGCAGTATTTT.